These 22 T cell receptor beta chains came from one sample sequenced in a study of T cells in Graves' hyperthyroidism and ophthalmopathy. TCR beta CDR3 regions were amplified from RNA. HTBI primers drove first-round RT-PCR of the TCR CDR3. TCRdb called the multiplex PCR reads again in MiXCR, with one record for every CDR3 protein. The data show 300,000 to 450,000 distinct CDR3 sequences, roughly 12% seen once. The sequenced material came from blood. The receptors derive from a man aged 25 to 40 with Graves' hyperthyroidism that later progressed to Graves' ophthalmopathy.

V is TRBV12-5 and J is TRBJ1-1; no firm D call. The length of the CDR3 is 13 residues. Trimming removed 0 bases at V and 5 bases at J, with 7 bases between. CDR1 and CDR2 (germline): LGHNT, FRNRAP. The CDR3 protein is CASGLVERTEAFF. The CDR3 DNA is TGTGCTAGTGGTTTGGTAGAAAGAACTGAAGCTTTCTTT.

This clonotype has a count of ten or more. This chain joins TRBV15 and TRBJ2-7; D unresolved. The V gene's germline CDR1 is LNHNV and CDR2 YYDKDF (reference sequence). V shed 0 bases and J shed 0 bases, with 15 bases lying between them. The CDR3 runs 17 residues. For the CDR3, the DNA is TGTGCCACCAGCAGAGATTCGGTTCGGCGGTCCTCCTACGAGCAGTACTTC. Residues: CATSRDSVRRSSYEQYF.

At least ten counts were recorded for this clonotype. The chain links TRBV5-1 to TRBJ1-4, with D uncertain. The CDR3 spans 13 residues. Germline values: CDR1 SGHRS, CDR2 YFSETQ. The V end lost 4 bases, the J end lost 3 bases, and 7 bases lay between the germline ends. The CDR3 DNA reads TGCGCCAGCAGCAGCCAGCCTAATGAAAAACTGTTTTTT. This translates into CASSSQPNEKLFF.

This clonotype has a count of ten or more. The chain employs TRBV14 and TRBJ1-1; D remains unclear. Trimming removed 8 bases from V and 0 bases from J, with 7 bases in between. CDR3 size: 12 residues. CDR1 is SGHDN, CDR2 FVKESK, per germline. The CDR3: CASSGVNTEAFF. CDR3 DNA: TGTGCCAGCTCGGGCGTGAACACTGAAGCTTTCTTT.

In this sample, this clonotype turned up a few times. V is TRBV5-1 and J is TRBJ2-2, with D possibly TRBD2 on 5 matching bases. V was trimmed by 0 bases and J by 0 bases, leaving 9 bases between them. The CDR3 has 16 residues. Germline values: CDR1 SGHRS, CDR2 YFSETQ. CDR3 sequence: CASSLVSGANTGELFF. The DNA of the CDR3 is TGCGCCAGCAGCTTGGTTTCCGGGGCGAACACCGGGGAGCTGTTTTTT.

The chain has TRBV6-5 and TRBJ2-3, with TRBD2 identical over 8 bases. Germline V gene data show CDR1 as MNHEY and CDR2 as SVGAGI. J lost 0 bases, V lost 5 bases, and 7 bases had no gene match. The CDR3 is 16 residues long. The CDR3 protein is CASSHLAGPSTDTQYF. The CDR3 nucleotides are TGTGCCAGCAGTCATCTAGCGGGTCCTAGCACAGATACGCAGTATTTT.

V gene TRBV7-6 combines with J gene TRBJ2-6; no reliable D call. In germline, CDR1 is SGHVS, CDR2 FNYEAQ. The CDR3 has 16 amino acids. The V end was cut by 4 bases, the J end by 0 bases, with 10 bases between. The CDR3 sequence: CASSSKYNSGANVLTF. In DNA, the CDR3 is TGTGCCAGCAGCTCGAAGTACAACTCTGGGGCCAACGTCCTGACTTTC. Together with reference TRBV7-6 and TRBJ2-6, the CDR3 gives the full variable domain: GAGVSQSPRYKVTKRGQDVALRCDPISGHVSLYWYRQALGQGPEFLTYFNYEAQQDKSGLPNDRFSAERPEGSISTLTIQRTEQRDSAMYRCASSSKYNSGANVLTFGAGSRLTVL.

The sample holds many counts of this clonotype. V gene TRBV18 combines with J gene TRBJ2-7, with D hard to call. Germline V gives CDR1 KGHSH, CDR2 LQKENI. This CDR3 has 13 residues. V was pared by 8 bases and J by 0 bases, with 11 bases between. The CDR3 loop reads CASSPPSSYEQYF. Written as DNA, the CDR3 is TGTGCCAGCAGCCCACCGAGCTCCTACGAGCAGTACTTC.

This clonotype came up many times. This chain joins TRBV11-3 and TRBJ1-1, with TRBD1 identical over 11 bases. Trimming removed 5 bases from V and 9 bases from J; junction bases left unmatched: 5. This CDR3 contains 13 residues. The germline V gene has CDR1 SGHNT and CDR2 YENEEA. The CDR3, as DNA: TGTGCCAGCAGCCCTGGGACAGGGGGACAAGCTTTCTTT. Its translation: CASSPGTGGQAFF.

This clonotype has at least ten counts. The CDR3 DNA reads as TGTGCCTGGAGACCCTTGGGCACTGAAGCTTTCTTT. This sequence encodes CAWRPLGTEAFF. The chain links TRBV30 to TRBJ1-1; D remains ambiguous. The CDR3 runs to 12 residues. With 3 bases removed from V and 4 bases from J, the gap between germline ends came to 9 bases. Germline loops: CDR1 GTSNPN, CDR2 SVGIG (reference sequence).

This clonotype has a count of ten or more. The V and J genes are TRBV13 and TRBJ2-5; D is uncertain. The V gene's germline CDR1 is PRHDT and CDR2 FYEKMQ (reference sequence). This CDR3 region has 12 residues. V was trimmed by 0 bases and J by 8 bases, leaving 7 bases between them. The CDR3 DNA follows: TGTGCCAGCAGCTTAGGGGGTTACACCCAGTACTTC. Its protein is CASSLGGYTQYF. The variable domain in full, completed from reference TRBV13 and TRBJ2-5, reads AAGVIQSPRHLIKEKRETATLKCYPIPRHDTVYWYQQGPGQDPQFLISFYEKMQSDKGSIPDRFSAQQFSDYHSELNMSSLELGDSALYFCASSLGGYTQYFGPGTRLLVL.

This clonotype was seen a few times. The CDR3 loop is CASSLNRGRVNEQFF. In nucleotides, the CDR3 is TGTGCCAGCAGCTTAAACAGGGGGCGCGTCAATGAGCAGTTCTTC. This chain connects TRBV7-4 to TRBJ2-1, with 9 bases lining up with TRBD1. Per the germline V gene, CDR1 is SGHVT and CDR2 is SQSDAQ. This CDR3 has 15 residues. The V and J ends lost 2 bases and 6 bases, in that order; junction bases with no gene match: 5.

This clonotype has a handful of counts. The chain recombines TRBV24-1 with TRBJ2-1; 8 bases align to TRBD1. Germline V gene sequence: CDR1 KGHDR, CDR2 SFDVKD. Trimming took 3 bases from V and 15 from J; bases not matched to a gene: 6. This CDR3 region has 12 residues. CDR3 protein: CATSDPGQGTFF. The CDR3, as DNA: TGTGCCACCAGTGATCCCGGACAGGGTACGTTCTTC.

The chain couples TRBV9 to TRBJ2-3, with unresolved D. Trimming stripped 0 bases from V and 1 base from J, with 9 bases between. The CDR3 spans 15 residues. In germline, CDR1 is SGDLS, CDR2 YYNGEE. CDR3 in DNA: TGTGCCAGCAGCGTAGAGGGCCGGGGCACAGATACGCAGTATTTT. Its protein product is CASSVEGRGTDTQYF.

This clonotype was seen many times. The rearrangement joins TRBV27 to TRBJ1-2; 7 bases align to TRBD1. This CDR3 contains 15 residues. Germline lookup yields CDR1 MNHEY and CDR2 SMNVEV (reference sequence). V was clipped by 5 bases and J by 6 bases; unmatched bases: 12. Here the CDR3 reads CASSIHPGQVHGYTF. CDR3 bases: TGTGCCAGCAGTATCCATCCTGGACAGGTTCATGGCTACACCTTC.

This clonotype occurred many times. The chain couples TRBV28 to TRBJ2-7; a weak D match, TRBD1 (5 bases). V was pared by 4 bases and J by 4 bases, with 17 bases between. Germline V CDR1 and CDR2: MDHEN, SYDVKM. The CDR3 consists of 15 residues. For the CDR3, the DNA is TGTGCCAGCAGTTCCGGGCAAGGACATTATTACGAGCAGTACTTC. Translated: CASSSGQGHYYEQYF.

This rearrangement joins TRBV6-1 to TRBJ1-6, with unresolved D. V was clipped by 6 bases and J by 8 bases, with 8 bases between them. Per the germline V gene, CDR1 is MNHNS and CDR2 is SASEGT. There are 12 residues in the CDR3. CDR3 sequence reads: CASRGVHSPLHF. In DNA, the CDR3 is TGTGCCAGCAGGGGAGTTCATTCACCCCTCCACTTT.

The V gene is TRBV30, the J gene TRBJ1-4; 7 bases agree with TRBD1. V was pared by 2 bases and J by 5 bases, with 8 bases of the junction left unmatched. From germline, CDR1 is GTSNPN and CDR2 SVGIG (reference sequence). CDR3 size: 15 residues. CDR3 DNA: TGTGCCTGGAGTATAGGGGGCCGAGGGAATGAAAAACTGTTTTTT. Translation: CAWSIGGRGNEKLFF.

This clonotype has at least ten counts. The chain employs TRBV10-3 and TRBJ2-1; 9 bases map to TRBD1. The CDR3 has 16 residues. The J segment lost 5 bases and the V segment lost 2 bases, leaving 7 bases of the junction unmatched. Germline CDR1 reads ENHRY; CDR2 reads SYGVKD. This CDR3 reads CAISELGQGWDNEQFF. Here the CDR3 DNA reads TGTGCCATCAGTGAGCTAGGACAGGGGTGGGACAATGAGCAGTTCTTC.

The chain has TRBV28 and TRBJ2-2; possible D gene TRBD2, 5 bases. In germline, CDR1 is MDHEN, CDR2 SYDVKM. The CDR3 runs to 16 residues. Trimming left V 6 bases short and J 4 bases short, with 18 bases between. This CDR3 reads CASRLTLLAGTGELFF. Written as DNA, the CDR3 is TGTGCCAGCAGACTAACCCTCTTGGCGGGCACCGGGGAGCTGTTTTTT.

On this clonotype: A read error may account for a junction end that differs from germline. The rearrangement links TRBV6-9 to TRBJ2-1, with 10 bases aligning to TRBD2. The CDR3 covers 16 residues. Germline values: CDR1 MNHGY, CDR2 SVAAGI. CDR3 sequence (DNA): TGTGCCAGCAGTTTAATAGCGGGGGGTTCCTACAATGAGCAGCTCTTC. Translation: CASSLIAGGSYNEQLF.

This clonotype has ten or more counts. A read error is possible here, since a much larger clone lies one base away. CDR3 sequence reads: CASSWDTEAFF. CDR3 in DNA: TGTGCCAGCAGTTGGGACACTGAAGCTTTCTTT. The J gene is TRBJ1-1, the V gene TRBV11-3; D is uncertain. From germline, CDR1 is SGHNT and CDR2 YENEEA. Trimming cost V 6 bases and J 3 bases, with 5 bases left between them. The CDR3 has 11 residues.